One sample yielded the 9 T cell receptor beta chains listed below, sequenced in a study of regulatory dendritic cells for organ transplantation. Produced via immunoSEQ multiplex PCR; TCRdb's table is partial and in-frame only. Here the sample spans almost 30,000 clones, 75% to 80% being singletons. Sequencing was done on a sample of memory CD4+ T cells from blood. As to subset: CD45RO+ memory T cells. The receptors derive from a human donor in good health.

This clone was recorded once. The gene calls are TRBV9 and TRBJ2-2; possibly TRBD2 for D (7 bases). V dropped 4 bases and J dropped 5 bases, with 21 bases sitting between them. Looked up from germline, CDR1 is SGDLS and CDR2 is YYNGEE. CDR3 length: 17 amino acids. Here the CDR3 reads CASSPGRWGGRTGELFF. CDR3 nucleotides: TGTGCCAGCAGCCCGGGTCGGTGGGGGGGGCGTACCGGGGAGCTGTTTTTT. Together with reference TRBV9 and TRBJ2-2, the CDR3 gives the full variable domain: DSGVTQTPKHLITATGQRVTLRCSPRSGDLSVYWYQQSLDQGLQFLIQYYNGEERAKGNILERFSAQQFPDLHSELNLSSLELGDSALYFCASSPGRWGGRTGELFFGEGSRLTVL.

The genes are TRBV4-2 and TRBJ2-5, with D maybe TRBD1 (5 bases). The ends were cut back, 0 bases at V and 2 bases at J, with 19 bases in the middle. The CDR3 contains 18 residues. Germline V gives CDR1 LGHNA, CDR2 YNFKEQ. The CDR3 reads CASSQEYQGGSLQETQYF. The CDR3 DNA is TGTGCCAGCAGCCAAGAATATCAGGGTGGATCCTTACAAGAGACCCAGTACTTC.

The V call is TRBV7-2, the J call TRBJ2-7; 8 nucleotides align to TRBD2. Germline CDR1 SGHTA, CDR2 FQGNSA. With 5 bases clipped from V and 3 bases from J, the junction kept 3 bases outside the gene matches. The CDR3 runs 13 residues. CDR3 bases: TGTGCCAGCAGCCATAGCGGGGTCTACGAGCAGTACTTC. This translates into CASSHSGVYEQYF.

J is TRBJ1-1 and V is TRBV4-3; no definite D call. Trimming removed 4 bases from V and 1 base from J, with 13 bases in between. In germline, CDR1 is LGHNA, CDR2 YSLEER. This CDR3 is built from 15 residues. The CDR3 DNA reads as TGCGCCAGCAGCCCAAGTGGACGGCCGAACACTGAAGCTTTCTTT. It codes for CASSPSGRPNTEAFF.

The table lists this clone with a few counts. The rearrangement uses TRBV5-8 and TRBJ1-2; D is ambiguous. The CDR3 runs 14 residues. CDR1 is SGHTS and CDR2 is YDEGEE in the germline V gene. Trimming left V 0 bases short and J 1 base short, with 7 bases between. The CDR3 is CASSLGGNNYGYTF. The DNA for the CDR3 is TGTGCCAGCAGCTTGGGGGGAAATAACTATGGCTACACCTTC.

The table lists this clone with a count of one. The genes are TRBV18 and TRBJ2-7; 7 bases are a match to TRBD1. The CDR3 spans 14 residues. In germline, CDR1 is KGHSH, CDR2 LQKENI. Trimming removed 2 bases from V and 3 bases from J; junction bases left unmatched: 4. The CDR3 region is CASSPDRDLYEQYF. The CDR3 DNA follows: TGTGCCAGCTCACCAGACAGGGATCTCTACGAGCAGTACTTC.

V gene TRBV18 combines with J gene TRBJ1-1; D might be TRBD1 (5 bases). The CDR3 is 16 residues long. Germline V lookup: CDR1 KGHSH, CDR2 LQKENI. The ends were cut back, 1 base at V and 5 bases at J, with 17 bases in the middle. The CDR3 spells CASSPRDSRGGTEAFF. For the CDR3, the DNA is TGTGCCAGCTCACCACGAGACTCTCGGGGCGGGACTGAAGCTTTCTTT. The variable domain in full, completed from reference TRBV18 and TRBJ1-1, reads NAGVMQNPRHLVRRRGQEARLRCSPMKGHSHVYWYRQLPEEGLKFMVYLQKENIIDESGMPKERFSAEFPKEGPSILRIQQVVRGDSAAYFCASSPRDSRGGTEAFFGQGTRLTVV.

The chain is built from TRBV30 and TRBJ1-1; no clear D. This CDR3 comprises 12 residues. The V end lost 3 bases, the J end lost 3 bases, and 8 bases lay between the germline ends. Germline V lookup: CDR1 GTSNPN, CDR2 SVGIG (reference sequence). CDR3 bases: TGTGCCTGGAGATCCAGATACACTGAAGCTTTCTTT. Translating it yields CAWRSRYTEAFF.

The chain has TRBV6-5 and TRBJ1-4, with TRBD1 matching over 8 bases. Trimming removed 5 bases from V and 5 bases from J; junction bases left unmatched: 4. Germline CDR1 and CDR2: MNHEY and SVGAGI. CDR3 length equals 14 residues. The CDR3 bases are TGTGCCAGCAGTGGACAGGGTAACAATGAAAAACTGTTTTTT. This sequence encodes CASSGQGNNEKLFF.